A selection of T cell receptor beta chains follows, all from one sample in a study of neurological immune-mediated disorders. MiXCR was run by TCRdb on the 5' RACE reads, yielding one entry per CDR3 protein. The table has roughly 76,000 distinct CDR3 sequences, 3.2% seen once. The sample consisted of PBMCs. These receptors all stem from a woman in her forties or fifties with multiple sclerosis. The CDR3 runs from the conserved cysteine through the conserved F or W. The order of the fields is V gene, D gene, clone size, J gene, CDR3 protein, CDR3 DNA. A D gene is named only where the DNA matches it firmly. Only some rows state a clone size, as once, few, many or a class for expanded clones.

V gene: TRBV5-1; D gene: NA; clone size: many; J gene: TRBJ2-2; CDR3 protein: CASSLQGAPSGRRTGELFF; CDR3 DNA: TGCGCCAGCAGCTTACAGGGGGCGCCCAGCGGGAGAAGGACCGGGGAGCTGTTTTTT
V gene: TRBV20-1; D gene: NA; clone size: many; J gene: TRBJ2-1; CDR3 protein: CSARAGFNSNEQFF; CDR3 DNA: TGCAGTGCTAGAGCAGGGTTTAATAGCAATGAGCAGTTCTTC
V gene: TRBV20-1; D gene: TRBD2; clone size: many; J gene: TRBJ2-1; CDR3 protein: CSARSLGLAEQFF; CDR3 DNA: TGCAGTGCTAGATCCCTAGGACTAGCGGAGCAGTTCTTC
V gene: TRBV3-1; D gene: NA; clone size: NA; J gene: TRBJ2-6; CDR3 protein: CASSHWPTGANVLTF; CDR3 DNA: TGTGCCAGCAGCCACTGGCCAACTGGGGCCAACGTCCTGACTTTC
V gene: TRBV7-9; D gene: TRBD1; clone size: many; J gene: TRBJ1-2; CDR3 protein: CASSPGQEVLHGYTF; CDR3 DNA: TGTGCCAGCAGCCCAGGACAGGAGGTTCTTCATGGCTACACCTTC
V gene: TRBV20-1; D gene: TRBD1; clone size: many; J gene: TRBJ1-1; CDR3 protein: CSASLLGRGRTEAFF; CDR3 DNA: TGCAGTGCTAGCCTCCTGGGCAGGGGGAGAACTGAAGCTTTCTTT
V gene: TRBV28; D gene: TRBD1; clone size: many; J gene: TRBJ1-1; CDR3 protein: CASSSSGQGRTEAFF; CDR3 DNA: TGTGCCAGCAGTTCCTCCGGACAGGGAAGAACTGAAGCTTTCTTT
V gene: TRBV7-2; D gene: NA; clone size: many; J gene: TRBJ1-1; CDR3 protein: CASSLVTTEAFF; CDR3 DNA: TGTGCCAGCAGCTTAGTTACCACTGAAGCTTTCTTT
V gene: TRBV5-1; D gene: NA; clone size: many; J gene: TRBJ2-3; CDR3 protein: CASSLKNRADTQYF; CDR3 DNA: TGCGCCAGCAGCTTGAAGAACAGGGCAGATACGCAGTATTTT
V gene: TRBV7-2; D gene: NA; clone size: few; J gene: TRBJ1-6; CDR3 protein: CASSPGAEGLALHF; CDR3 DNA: TGTGCCAGCAGCCCAGGGGCAGAGGGTTTGGCCCTCCACTTT
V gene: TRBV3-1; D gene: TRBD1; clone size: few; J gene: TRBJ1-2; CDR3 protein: CASSQRQGAYGYTF; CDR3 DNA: TGTGCCAGCAGCCAACGACAGGGGGCCTATGGCTACACCTTC
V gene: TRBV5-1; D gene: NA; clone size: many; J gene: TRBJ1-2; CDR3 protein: CASSLNGPPNYGYTF; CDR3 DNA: TGCGCCAGCAGCTTGAATGGACCCCCAAACTATGGCTACACCTTC
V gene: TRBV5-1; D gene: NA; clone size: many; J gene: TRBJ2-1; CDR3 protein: CASAAVRGVPGQFF; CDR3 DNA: TGCGCCAGCGCAGCTGTCCGTGGTGTCCCAGGGCAGTTCTTC
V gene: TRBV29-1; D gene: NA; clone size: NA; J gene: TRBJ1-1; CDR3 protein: CSVEGQAMNTEAFF; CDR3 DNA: TGCAGCGTTGAAGGACAGGCGATGAACACTGAAGCTTTCTTT
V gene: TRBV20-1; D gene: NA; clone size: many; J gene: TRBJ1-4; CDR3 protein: CSAKKSNEKLFF; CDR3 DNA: TGCAGTGCTAAGAAATCTAATGAAAAACTGTTTTTT
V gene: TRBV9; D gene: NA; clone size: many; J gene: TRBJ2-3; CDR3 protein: CASSVGARDTQYF; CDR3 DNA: TGTGCCAGCAGCGTCGGCGCCCGAGATACGCAGTATTTT
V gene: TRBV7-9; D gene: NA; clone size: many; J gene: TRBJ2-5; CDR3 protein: CASSFPGPGETQYF; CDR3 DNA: TGTGCCAGCAGCTTCCCCGGCCCTGGGGAGACCCAGTACTTC
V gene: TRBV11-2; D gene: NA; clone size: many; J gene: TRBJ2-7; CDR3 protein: CASSLTPQGEQYF; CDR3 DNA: TGTGCCAGCAGCTTAACACCCCAGGGCGAGCAGTACTTC
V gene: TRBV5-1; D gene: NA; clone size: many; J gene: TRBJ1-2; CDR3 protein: CASSLADSGGYTF; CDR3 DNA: TGCGCCAGCAGCTTGGCCGACTCGGGAGGCTACACCTTC
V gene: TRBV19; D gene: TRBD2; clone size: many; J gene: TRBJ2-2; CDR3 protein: CASTIGGGASSTGELFF; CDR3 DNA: TGTGCCAGTACTATCGGGGGAGGGGCCTCGAGCACCGGGGAGCTGTTTTTT
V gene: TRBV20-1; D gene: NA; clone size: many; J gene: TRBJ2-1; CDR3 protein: CSAGFRSSYNEQFF; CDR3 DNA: TGCAGTGCTGGTTTCCGAAGCTCCTACAATGAGCAGTTCTTC